The T cell receptor (beta chain) described here comes from a study of cytomegalovirus exposure and HLA in healthy donors (dated by TCRdb to between 2016 and 2019). About the full investigation: In an earlier analysis of 450 to 750 of the donors, 250 to 350 Gb of sequence data and approximately 120 million unique TCR beta sequences from some 170 million T cells were reported. The study combined high-throughput TCR immunosequencing, statistical association of individual TCRs with disease status, and machine learning to predict cytomegalovirus infection status. Across 300 to 400 genotyped donors of the cohort, an average of about 250,000 unique TCR beta nucleotide sequences per donor were sequenced, and around 20% of those sequences were non-productive. Every discovery cohort repertoire had been produced on one sequencing platform. The T cell repertoires of around 730 subjects were profiled by immunosequencing and related to cytomegalovirus serostatus. Typing coverage differed by locus: A, B, C, DRB1 and DQB1 were typed in roughly 620-630 donors, DQA1 in about 500, DPA1 in some 610, and DPB1 in 472. To study patterns of TCR occurrence, a later analysis re-analyzed previously published TCR beta repertoires from just over 650 donors and added high-resolution HLA genotyping. Of the roughly 400 genotyped donors, roughly 76% were placed in the genetic ancestry cluster associated with self-reported Caucasian donors. A later genetic analysis used genome-wide SNP genotypes for about 65% of the 666 donors, treating that subset as a discovery cohort. An early release that covered around 590 HLA-typed donors contained about 300 gigabases of sequencing data and about 93 million unique TCR sequences. In the later analysis, no new phenotypic data were used to find candidate immune exposures; instead, reliance was placed on TCR beta sequences and their occurrence across donors. Four to six DR-DQ haplotypes were handled as single units for association and clustering because linkage in the cohort was strong. The study was designed to test whether signatures of past pathogen exposure could be identified by cataloging public T cell receptors. Donor age, sex, ethnicity and CMV serostatus were compiled alongside the repertoire data. A separate validation cohort of some 130 different subjects was used in addition to the 666-subject first cohort. HLA typing covered class I and class II loci at four-digit resolution. In an earlier analysis of roughly 600 of the donors, high-throughput TCR beta sequencing was used to judge whether each TCR beta V gene segment behaved as functional or pseudogenic. Overall study results and their limits: Because HLA typing was unavailable for some donors at each locus, only the typed subset was used in association tests. V-gene and J-gene trimming of TCR beta chains was associated with a missense DCLRE1C variant in a later genetic analysis, and the association was replicated in an independent cohort. According to a later genetic analysis, donors in an Asian-associated ancestry cluster had fewer N-insertions in productive TCRs than the approximately 710-donor mean. In a later analysis, TCR association rates were found to vary across HLA loci, with the most associated TCRs seen for DRB1 alleles and the fewest for HLA-C alleles. Most CMV-associated TCR beta chains appeared to be HLA-restricted in a later analysis, and the HLA associations seemed to be driven largely by CMV exposure. This cohort had only TCR beta chains sequenced, and the lack of alpha or paired-chain data limited which features could be detected. A further reported finding was that TCR beta sequences accurately predicted the HLA-A and HLA-B alleles for most subjects in the first cohort. Specific HLA alleles were associated with about 17,000 TCR beta sequences at a false discovery rate of 0.05 in a later analysis. A cluster of highly shared sequence variants was judged likely to represent a technical artifact of the sequencing pipeline. CMV serostatus was the only immune exposure information available for the cohort. Some IMGT-functional V segments, including TRBV6-2 and TRBV6-3, could not be distinguished by the 87-base-pair reads and were therefore excluded. Several of the top co-occurrence clusters appeared to be linked to parvovirus B19, influenza, CMV and Epstein-Barr virus, according to a later analysis. The authors suggested that the approach could potentially be extended to other disease states and immunological phenotypes. Across donors, most TCR sequences were observed very rarely, whereas some public TCRs were present in many individuals. Because counts were too low, some 17 rarely observed V segments, including chromosome 9 orphons, were left out of the earlier analysis of roughly 600 of the donors. In vitro tests confirmed that a few of the cytomegalovirus-associated TCR beta chains recognize cytomegalovirus antigens. Linkage disequilibrium might explain the correlated functional status among segregating V segments, but an unknown experimental factor could not be ruled out. Sequencing depth was assumed to be roughly uniform across donors in the presence/absence analyses, though that assumption may not hold. In an earlier analysis of more than 500 of the donors, most TCR beta V segments appeared in productive rearrangements about 87% or about 30% of the time, broadly matching IMGT annotations. In a later analysis, HLA-associated TCR beta chains were found to be more clonally expanded and to have lower generation probabilities than equally common non-associated chains. Strong co-occurrence of HLA alleles, especially DR and DQ, made assigning TCR associations to individual alleles difficult. The classifier was reported to diagnose cytomegalovirus status with high specificity and sensitivity in both the original and validation cohorts. In the study, roughly 160 TCR beta chains were listed as associated with cytomegalovirus.

Receptor amplification or capture employed the immunoSEQ multiplex PCR assay. For the multiplex PCR, a mixture combining 60 forward primers for TCR Vbeta segments and 13 reverse primers for TCR Jbeta segments was used. A multiplex PCR assay on genomic DNA amplified the CDR3 region of rearranged TCR beta genes. The amplified TCR beta libraries were sequenced on the Illumina HiSeq System as 87-base-pair reads. Per the original workflow: A later analysis counted around 72 million unique TCR beta chains across the roughly 700 repertoires, and some 11 million of these chains were shared by at least two donors. To remove PCR and sequencing errors, raw reads were error-corrected and collapsed into unique sequences using a nearest-neighbor algorithm that merged closely related sequences. Alignment of CDR3 sequences to IMGT reference sequences was used to assign V, D and J gene segments. Each retained sequence needed at least a six-nucleotide match to both a V gene segment and a J gene segment. Rearrangements were classified as productive when the CDR3 lacked stop codons and remained in frame with V and J, and all other rearrangements were classified as non-productive. CDR3 was defined by IMGT convention, running from the second conserved V-encoded cysteine to the conserved J-encoded phenylalanine. Sequences without an unambiguous match to a single V gene segment were excluded from the earlier analysis of almost 600 of the donors. In an earlier analysis of approximately 610 of the donors, V segments were called functional above 56.7% productive rearrangements and were called segregating when the between-donor standard deviation exceeded 5%. A statistical classification framework was built for diagnosing cytomegalovirus status from the catalog of TCR beta chain sequences. In a later analysis, V and J genes were assigned by comparing TCR nucleotide sequences against IMGT/GENE-DB human TR gene sequences. The TCRdist pipeline was used in a later analysis to assign CDR3 sequences and most-parsimonious VDJ recombination scenarios. In a later analysis, each TCR beta chain was defined by its CDR3 amino acid sequence together with its V-gene family, and reads without a unique V-gene family were excluded. To address suspected cross-contamination and a sequencing artifact, a later analysis removed 450 to 700 highly shared, low-generation-probability nucleotide sequences. A later analysis calculated a clonal expansion index for each public chain from normalized within-repertoire ranks of inferred template counts. A later analysis computed generation probabilities with a VDJ recombination model fitted to out-of-frame rearrangements, and checked the results against IGoR. In a later analysis, hypergeometric tests were used to score TCR-TCR, TCR-HLA and TCR-CMV co-occurrence, with a repertoire-size bias correction applied to TCR pairs. In a later analysis, false discovery rates were estimated by permuting HLA or CMV assignments 20 times. In a later analysis, co-occurring TCRs were grouped using DBSCAN, with TCRdist sequence similarity added in when clustering inside HLA-allele-positive subsets. Co-occurrence clustering excluded repertoires with fewer than 30,000 or more than 120,000 public chains, plus five with anomalous nucleotide sharing. Imported from immuneACCESS, the table was reduced by TCRdb to in-frame sequences with V and J called. These copies leave out some clones; in studies compared against another copy, an unresolved V gene accounts for under half, and the cause of the remainder is not known. V and J calls and clone size are as listed in that table; D and trimming were resolved from the DNA. This sample gives under 250,000 clones in total; around 78% of them show up just once. Of the sample, approximately 2% is held by the ten largest clones.

The cohort consisted of 600 or so healthy bone marrow donors. Cohort members were all nominally healthy when sampled, although unrecorded immune exposures were likely present. The donor tested CMV seronegative, placing the donor among the 350 or so seronegative members of the cohort. A peripheral blood sample was collected from each donor, and TCR beta sequencing was performed on peripheral blood mononuclear cells. The Qiagen DNeasy Blood Extraction Kit was used to extract genomic DNA from the blood cell samples. A note on this clone: It has no known antigen specificity. No qualities accompany the bases; no much larger clone lies one base away.

The germline V gene encodes CDR1 SGHRS and CDR2 YFSETQ. V loses 6 bases of germline sequence and J loses 1 base, and the interval between the two ends is 10 bases. The CDR3, from cysteine to phenylalanine, totals 14 residues. Only the CDR3 DNA is retained, 42 bases long and in frame from the first base. This sequence was found in a man between 25 and 39 years old in good health and CMV-seronegative. The chain couples TRBV5-1 to TRBJ1-4; a tentative D match to TRBD1 spans 5 bases. Sequencing was done on a sample of PBMCs. CDR3 region: CASTPGLTNEKLFF. The bases read TGCGCCAGCACCCCAGGGTTAACTAATGAAAAACTGTTTTTT. The full variable domain, completed from the reference TRBV5-1 and TRBJ1-4 proteins outside the CDR3, reads KAGVTQTPRYLIKTRGQQVTLSCSPISGHRSVSWYQQTPGQGLQFLFEYFSETQRNKGNFPGRFSGRQFSNSRSEMNVSTLELGDSALYLCASTPGLTNEKLFFGSGTQLSVL.